This is a list of T cell receptor beta chains from one sample in a study of cytomegalovirus exposure and HLA in healthy donors. Here immunoSEQ multiplex PCR was the method, and the copy in TCRdb shows in-frame clones only, minus some. Altogether fewer than 250,000 clones are present, roughly 91% being singletons, with the ten largest covering 2% to 2.5%. Sequenced material: PBMCs. These receptors originate from a woman younger than 35 in good health and CMV-seropositive. CDR3s include the opening cysteine and the closing phenylalanine or tryptophan. Each record gives: clone size, D gene, V gene, J gene, CDR3 DNA, CDR3 protein. The D gene is left open where the match is weak. Clone sizes are given selectively: once, few, many, or a class where the clone is expanded.

size: .
D: .
V: TRBV6-1
J: TRBJ1-4
DNA: TGTGCCAGCAGCCACAGAACAACTAATGAAAAACTGTTTTTT
CDR3: CASSHRTTNEKLFF

size: .
D: .
V: TRBV30
J: TRBJ1-2
DNA: TGTGCCTGGAGTGTCTTTTATGGCTACACCTTC
CDR3: CAWSVFYGYTF

size: .
D: .
V: TRBV4-1
J: TRBJ2-5
DNA: TGCGCCAGCAGCCAAGATACACACCCTAGACTTCTCCGGAGCCCTCAAGAGACCCAGTACTTC
CDR3: CASSQDTHPRLLRSPQETQYF

size: .
D: TRBD1
V: TRBV28
J: TRBJ2-7
DNA: TGTGCCAGCAGCAATCCCCTCGGGACAGGGCCCTACGAGCAGTACTTC
CDR3: CASSNPLGTGPYEQYF

size: .
D: .
V: TRBV27
J: TRBJ1-2
DNA: TGTGCCAGCAGTCTTACCGGGGGGGGGCTCTATGGCTACACCTTC
CDR3: CASSLTGGGLYGYTF

size: .
D: .
V: TRBV5-1
J: TRBJ2-5
DNA: TGCGCCAGCAGCACGAGCGTGTCGGAGACCCAGTACTTC
CDR3: CASSTSVSETQYF

size: .
D: TRBD2
V: TRBV25-1
J: TRBJ2-1
DNA: TGTGCCAGCAGTGAACCCCGACTAGCGGGAGGAGCCTACAATGAGCAGTTCTTC
CDR3: CASSEPRLAGGAYNEQFF

size: .
D: TRBD2
V: TRBV4-1
J: TRBJ2-4
DNA: TGCGCCAGCAGCCAAGATGGGGGGGACTCTCTAGCCAAAAACATTCAGTACTTC
CDR3: CASSQDGGDSLAKNIQYF

size: .
D: .
V: TRBV23-1
J: TRBJ1-1
DNA: TGCGCCAGCAGTCAGGGGCCGAACACTGAAGCTTTCTTT
CDR3: CASSQGPNTEAFF

size: .
D: .
V: TRBV6-1
J: TRBJ1-2
DNA: TGTGCCAGCAGTGCCTCCCACGGGACTCGGGCAGTTTATGGCTACACCTTC
CDR3: CASSASHGTRAVYGYTF

size: .
D: TRBD2
V: TRBV4-1
J: TRBJ2-7
DNA: TGCGCCAGCAGCCAAGATGCTAGCGGAGTATACGAGCAGTACTTC
CDR3: CASSQDASGVYEQYF

size: .
D: .
V: TRBV27
J: TRBJ2-3
DNA: TGTGCCAGCAGCCCACCACAGGGAACGCAGTATTTT
CDR3: CASSPPQGTQYF

size: once
D: .
V: TRBV19
J: TRBJ2-1
DNA: TGTGCCACCCGGCAGGGGCGGGTAAATGAGCAGTTCTTC
CDR3: CATRQGRVNEQFF

size: .
D: .
V: TRBV5-6
J: TRBJ1-2
DNA: TGTGCCAGCAGCTTGGGAGGGTTTGGCTACACCTTC
CDR3: CASSLGGFGYTF

size: .
D: .
V: TRBV23-1
J: TRBJ2-7
DNA: TGCGCCAGCAGTCAATCGCCCAGATCCTACGAGCAGTACTTC
CDR3: CASSQSPRSYEQYF

size: .
D: TRBD1
V: TRBV15
J: TRBJ2-7
DNA: TGTGCCACCAGCAGGTTACCGGGACAGGGGACCTACGAGCAGTACTTC
CDR3: CATSRLPGQGTYEQYF

size: .
D: TRBD2
V: TRBV5-4
J: TRBJ2-1
DNA: TGTGCCAGCAACCTAGGCGGGGGGAGCTCCTACAATGAGCAGTTCTTC
CDR3: CASNLGGGSSYNEQFF

size: .
D: TRBD2
V: TRBV18
J: TRBJ2-7
DNA: TGTGCCAGCTCACCACCGGGGGGGGTCTACGAGCAGTACTTC
CDR3: CASSPPGGVYEQYF

size: once
D: TRBD1
V: TRBV27
J: TRBJ2-2
DNA: TGTGCCAGCAGTTCCAGGGGGCTAGGCACCGGGGAGCTGTTTTTT
CDR3: CASSSRGLGTGELFF

size: .
D: .
V: TRBV28
J: TRBJ1-2
DNA: TGTGCCATCGCCCCCCCGGCGGGGGTAAACTATGGCTACACCTTC
CDR3: CAIAPPAGVNYGYTF

size: once
D: TRBD1
V: TRBV5-1
J: TRBJ1-2
DNA: TGCGCCAGCAGCGGGGGACAGGGTAACTATGGCTACACCTTC
CDR3: CASSGGQGNYGYTF

size: few
D: .
V: TRBV5-1
J: TRBJ2-7
DNA: TGCGCCAGCAGCCAAGGGAGCGAGCAGTACTTC
CDR3: CASSQGSEQYF

size: .
D: TRBD1
V: TRBV27
J: TRBJ2-2
DNA: TGTGCCAGCAGTCTTCCGGGACAGGGGGCCACCGGGGAGCTGTTTTTT
CDR3: CASSLPGQGATGELFF

size: .
D: TRBD1
V: TRBV10-2
J: TRBJ1-1
DNA: TGCGCCAGCAGTGATCAGGGGGCAGGGGCGAAGAACACTGAAGCTTTCTTT
CDR3: CASSDQGAGAKNTEAFF

size: .
D: TRBD2
V: TRBV5-4
J: TRBJ2-1
DNA: TGTGCCAGCAGCTCCGGACGGACTAGCGGGAGATCTGAGCAGTTCTTC
CDR3: CASSSGRTSGRSEQFF

size: .
D: .
V: TRBV5-8
J: TRBJ2-1
DNA: TGTGCCAGCAGCTCCTCTAAGCTTGCAGGACAATGGGAGCAGTTCTTC
CDR3: CASSSSKLAGQWEQFF

size: .
D: TRBD1
V: TRBV4-1
J: TRBJ1-1
DNA: TGCGCCAGCAGCCAACCGGGACAGAGTCTACGCGCTTTCTTT
CDR3: CASSQPGQSLRAFF

size: .
D: TRBD2
V: TRBV7-2
J: TRBJ2-7
DNA: TGTGCCAGCAGCTTAGACGAGCGGGAGGCCCTTGGGGAGCAGTACTTC
CDR3: CASSLDEREALGEQYF

size: .
D: TRBD2
V: TRBV28
J: TRBJ2-6
DNA: TGTGCCAGCAGTTTTGGGACTAGCGGCTCTGGGGCCAACGTCCTGACTTTC
CDR3: CASSFGTSGSGANVLTF

size: .
D: .
V: TRBV27
J: TRBJ2-2
DNA: TGTGCCAGCAGCCAAGGGGCCCCTAGCACCGGGGAGCTGTTTTTT
CDR3: CASSQGAPSTGELFF

size: .
D: TRBD1
V: TRBV9
J: TRBJ2-7
DNA: TGTGCCAGCAGCGTAGCTTCCCAGGGGGCCTCCGAGCAGTACTTC
CDR3: CASSVASQGASEQYF

size: few
D: .
V: TRBV28
J: TRBJ1-1
DNA: TGTGCCAGCAGTCCTTCCAGGCGGAGGGAAGCTTTCTTT
CDR3: CASSPSRRREAFF

size: once
D: TRBD2
V: TRBV7-8
J: TRBJ2-1
DNA: TGTGCCAGCAGCTTAGCGCGGCTAGCGGACAATGAGCAGTTCTTC
CDR3: CASSLARLADNEQFF

size: .
D: .
V: TRBV6-4
J: TRBJ2-7
DNA: TGTGCCAGCAGTTCCAGGGGGGTAGCGGGGAAGTACTTC
CDR3: CASSSRGVAGKYF

size: .
D: TRBD2
V: TRBV5-1
J: TRBJ2-7
DNA: TGCGCCAGCAGCTTGGAATTCGGCGGGAGGCTTCCATACGAGCAGTACTTC
CDR3: CASSLEFGGRLPYEQYF

size: .
D: .
V: TRBV7-9
J: TRBJ1-1
DNA: TGTGCCAGCAGCTTTGGGCAGGGCGGTGAAGCTTTCTTT
CDR3: CASSFGQGGEAFF

size: .
D: TRBD1
V: TRBV29-1
J: TRBJ1-1
DNA: TGCAGCGCTCAGGCCCAGGGGGGCACTGAAGCTTTCTTT
CDR3: CSAQAQGGTEAFF

size: .
D: .
V: TRBV4-2
J: TRBJ1-3
DNA: TGTGCCAGCGGGCCTGGAAACACCATATATTTT
CDR3: CASGPGNTIYF

size: .
D: .
V: TRBV19
J: TRBJ1-1
DNA: TGTGCCAGTAGTATCCAGGGTTTGAACACTGAAGCTTTCTTT
CDR3: CASSIQGLNTEAFF

size: .
D: .
V: TRBV28
J: TRBJ2-3
DNA: TGTGCCAGCAGTTTAGCGGCAATTTCATCCCGAATCCATACGCAGTATTTT
CDR3: CASSLAAISSRIHTQYF

size: .
D: .
V: TRBV28
J: TRBJ1-5
DNA: TGTGCCAGCAGTTTGAGGTATAGCAATCAGCCCCAGCATTTT
CDR3: CASSLRYSNQPQHF

size: .
D: .
V: TRBV27
J: TRBJ2-7
DNA: TGTGCCAGCAGTTTTGGCCAGGGCTACGAGCAGTACTTC
CDR3: CASSFGQGYEQYF

size: .
D: TRBD2
V: TRBV10-1
J: TRBJ2-7
DNA: TGCGCCAGCAGTGAGGGGTTGGCGGGAGTAGGGGACGAGCAGTACTTC
CDR3: CASSEGLAGVGDEQYF

size: .
D: .
V: TRBV6-5
J: TRBJ2-1
DNA: TGTGCCAGCAGTTACTCGACTATTGTGGGCGTCAATGAGCAGTTCTTC
CDR3: CASSYSTIVGVNEQFF

size: .
D: .
V: TRBV28
J: TRBJ1-2
DNA: TGTGCCAGCAGTTCGTTATCGGACTTACGGAATGGCTACACCTTC
CDR3: CASSSLSDLRNGYTF

size: .
D: .
V: TRBV21-1
J: TRBJ1-1
DNA: TGTGCCAGCAGCATGAGAGTGAACACTGAAGCTTTCTTT
CDR3: CASSMRVNTEAFF

size: once
D: TRBD2
V: TRBV9
J: TRBJ2-7
DNA: TGTGCCAGCAGCGTAGGGGTAGCGGGAGGGTCCTACGAGCAGTACTTC
CDR3: CASSVGVAGGSYEQYF

size: few
D: TRBD2
V: TRBV19
J: TRBJ2-7
DNA: TGTGCCAGTAGTATACAGGGACTAGCGAACTACGAGCAGTACTTC
CDR3: CASSIQGLANYEQYF

size: .
D: TRBD1
V: TRBV2
J: TRBJ1-2
DNA: TGTGCCAGCAGCCGCGACAGGGAGACTTATGGCTACACCTTC
CDR3: CASSRDRETYGYTF

size: few
D: TRBD1
V: TRBV23-1
J: TRBJ1-3
DNA: TGCGCCAGCAGTCAATCGGGGACAGGGGGAAACACCATATATTTT
CDR3: CASSQSGTGGNTIYF

size: .
D: .
V: TRBV14
J: TRBJ2-2
DNA: TGTGCCAGCAGCCGACTGAGCGGCAACCTAATCTTGAACACCGGGGAGCTGTTTTTT
CDR3: CASSRLSGNLILNTGELFF